The 32 T cell receptor beta chains below come from one sample, sequenced in a study of shared clonotypes between healthy human individuals. Only in-frame clones appear in the TCRdb table, and some are missing; sequencing was by immunoSEQ multiplex PCR. The sample holds some 500,000 clones, roughly 95% seen once. Sequencing input: naive CD4+ T cells sorted from blood. Indicated subset: CD45RA+ positively selected. The receptors here all came from a woman in her thirties in good health.

The rearrangement joins TRBV5-5 to TRBJ2-2; D is possibly TRBD2 (6 bases). V was trimmed by 0 bases and J by 1 base, leaving 13 bases between them. Germline V gene lookup returns CDR1 SGHKS and CDR2 YYEKEE (reference sequence). There are 17 residues in the CDR3. The CDR3 protein is CASSLDGPSVNTGELFF. CDR3 coding DNA: TGTGCCAGCAGCTTGGACGGGCCTAGCGTGAACACCGGGGAGCTGTTTTTT.

The gene calls are TRBV2 and TRBJ2-7; D ambiguous. V dropped 5 bases and J dropped 2 bases, with 10 bases sitting between them. Germline assignment: CDR1 SNHLY and CDR2 FYNNEI. The CDR3 is made up of 13 amino acids. CDR3 region: CASSFVGTYEQYF. In DNA, the CDR3 is TGTGCCAGCAGTTTTGTAGGGACCTACGAGCAGTACTTC.

The V gene is TRBV6-1, the J gene TRBJ1-4; 7 bases are shared with TRBD1. The CDR3 loop spans 15 amino acids. Germline V gene lookup returns CDR1 MNHNS and CDR2 SASEGT. The V segment lost 5 bases and the J segment 4 bases; nucleotides outside the gene matches: 7. CDR3 DNA sequence: TGTGCCAGCAGTCGGAACCGACAGGGTAATGAAAAACTGTTTTTT. Translated, it gives CASSRNRQGNEKLFF.

The chain carries TRBV2 and TRBJ2-7; a weak D match, TRBD1 (6 bases). CDR3 length equals 14 residues. Germline-derived CDR1 and CDR2 are SNHLY and FYNNEI. The V and J ends lost 1 base and 8 bases respectively, with 15 bases between them. The CDR3 protein is CASSEVSGAFKQYF. CDR3 nucleotides: TGTGCCAGCAGTGAAGTGTCAGGGGCTTTTAAGCAGTACTTC.

The chain links TRBV5-6 to TRBJ2-1; D may be TRBD1 (6 bases). Germline CDR1 reads SGHDT; CDR2 reads YYEEEE. The CDR3 spans 14 residues. V was clipped by 4 bases and J by 1 base, with 9 bases between them. The chain's CDR3 is CASSLDSSYNEQFF. The DNA for the CDR3 is TGTGCCAGCAGCCTGGACAGTTCCTACAATGAGCAGTTCTTC.

This chain uses TRBV6-5 with TRBJ2-3, with D possibly matching TRBD1 (5 bases). V lost 0 bases to trimming and J lost 7 bases, with 14 bases between them. Germline V gene sequence: CDR1 MNHEY, CDR2 SVGAGI. CDR3 size: 15 residues. DNA for the CDR3: TGTGCCAGCAGTTACTCGACTGGGGCCAGCAATACGCAGTATTTT. As protein: CASSYSTGASNTQYF.

The chain joins TRBV7-2 to TRBJ2-1, with D perhaps TRBD2 (5 bases). Germline assignment: CDR1 SGHTA and CDR2 FQGNSA. V was pared by 5 bases and J by 7 bases, with 12 bases between. The CDR3 covers 13 residues. CDR3 region: CASSPAGQNEQFF. In nucleotides, the CDR3 is TGTGCCAGCAGCCCTGCGGGTCAGAATGAGCAGTTCTTC.

This clone was found once. The J gene is TRBJ2-1, the V gene TRBV7-2; D is unresolved. Between the trimmed V and J ends, which lost 2 bases and 4 bases, there was a span of 6 bases. The length of the CDR3 is 13 residues. Germline loops: CDR1 SGHTA, CDR2 FQGNSA. CDR3 nucleotides: TGTGCCAGCAGCTTATCCTCATACAATGAGCAGTTCTTC. This codes for CASSLSSYNEQFF.

The rearrangement links TRBV6-4 to TRBJ2-3; possibly TRBD1 or TRBD2 for D (5 bases each). The ends were cut back, 6 bases at V and 2 bases at J, with 18 bases in the middle. The germline V gene has CDR1 MRHNA and CDR2 SNTAGT. This CDR3 spans 16 amino acids. The CDR3 nucleotides are TGTGCCAGCAGAACGGGACCGCGACTAATCACAGATACGCAGTATTTT. It translates to CASRTGPRLITDTQYF.

The chain links TRBV7-3 to TRBJ2-7; D unclear. CDR3 length: 13 residues. In germline, CDR1 is SGHTA, CDR2 FQGTGA. The V gene lost 6 bases and the J gene lost 7 bases, with 16 bases spanning the gap. CDR3: CASRQPGVGEQYF. The CDR3 bases are TGTGCCAGCAGGCAACCCGGTGTTGGGGAGCAGTACTTC.

This clone was observed once. The chain uses TRBV9 and TRBJ2-7, with 8 bases aligning to TRBD2. Germline values: CDR1 SGDLS, CDR2 YYNGEE. Trimming at V came to 3 bases and at J to 6 bases, leaving 8 bases not matched to a gene. There are 14 residues in the CDR3. This CDR3 reads CASSGGTSRFEQYF. In DNA form, the CDR3 reads TGTGCCAGCAGCGGCGGGACTAGTCGGTTCGAGCAGTACTTC. Full variable domain (missing parts from reference TRBV9 and TRBJ2-7): DSGVTQTPKHLITATGQRVTLRCSPRSGDLSVYWYQQSLDQGLQFLIQYYNGEERAKGNILERFSAQQFPDLHSELNLSSLELGDSALYFCASSGGTSRFEQYFGPGTRLTVT.

The sample holds one count of this clone. In the same sample, other DNA sequences code for this CDR3. The chain joins TRBV18 to TRBJ1-2; D gene ambiguous. Trimming stripped 2 bases from V and 6 bases from J, with 4 bases between. Germline V CDR1 and CDR2: KGHSH, LQKENI. CDR3 length: 11 amino acids. CDR3 in DNA: TGTGCCAGCTCACCATCGAATGGCTACACCTTC. Amino acids: CASSPSNGYTF. The full variable domain, rest sourced from reference TRBV18 and TRBJ1-2, is NAGVMQNPRHLVRRRGQEARLRCSPMKGHSHVYWYRQLPEEGLKFMVYLQKENIIDESGMPKERFSAEFPKEGPSILRIQQVVRGDSAAYFCASSPSNGYTFGSGTRLTVV.

CDR3 DNA sequence: TGTGCCAGCAGTCCTAACCGACTAGCCCCGGTCCACGAGCAGTACTTC. It encodes CASSPNRLAPVHEQYF. The chain joins TRBV6-4 to TRBJ2-7; TRBD2 aligns across 7 bases. Germline values: CDR1 MRHNA, CDR2 SNTAGT. V gave up 5 bases and J gave up 5 bases; unmatched junction bases: 15. This CDR3 is built from 16 residues.

This clone was observed once. The chain is built from TRBV19 and TRBJ2-7; TRBD2 matches at 11 bases. This CDR3 comprises 15 residues. V lost 4 bases, J lost 2 bases, and 4 bases stayed unmatched. Germline CDR1 is LNHDA and CDR2 is SQIVND (reference sequence). The CDR3 reads CASSKGTSGTYEQYF. The CDR3 nucleotides are TGTGCCAGTAGTAAAGGGACTAGCGGTACCTACGAGCAGTACTTC.

The rearrangement links TRBV19 to TRBJ2-7; TRBD2 is a possible D gene (6 bases). V lost 7 bases and J 6 bases, leaving 22 bases between the germline ends. Germline CDR1 is LNHDA and CDR2 is SQIVND (reference sequence). The CDR3 is made up of 15 amino acids. For the CDR3, the DNA is TGTGCCAGTAAGTCCCTCGGGAGTATCACGGCCGAGCAGTACTTC. Protein: CASKSLGSITAEQYF.

CDR3 bases: TGTGCCAGCAGCTCCCAACTCCCCGGGACAGGGGGCTCCTACGAGCAGTACTTC. Its protein is CASSSQLPGTGGSYEQYF. The chain has TRBV7-2 and TRBJ2-7; 11 bases align to TRBD1. The CDR3 sequence is 18 residues long. Germline lookup yields CDR1 SGHTA and CDR2 FQGNSA. V dropped 4 bases and J dropped 0; count of bases not matched to a gene: 11.

The chain links TRBV15 to TRBJ2-6, with no clear D. The CDR3 runs 19 residues. Germline assignment: CDR1 LNHNV and CDR2 YYDKDF (reference sequence). V was shortened by 0 bases and J by 0 bases, with 15 bases between the two germline ends. The CDR3 loop is CATSRDSRLVRSGANVLTF. Written as DNA, the CDR3 is TGTGCCACCAGCAGAGATAGCAGGTTGGTCCGCTCTGGGGCCAACGTCCTGACTTTC.

The V and J genes are TRBV6-6 and TRBJ2-1; tentatively, D is TRBD1 or TRBD2 (5 bases each). The CDR3 runs to 16 residues. Germline CDR1 MNHNY, CDR2 SVGAGI (reference sequence). V was shortened by 5 bases and J by 3 bases, with 17 bases between the two germline ends. The CDR3 DNA sequence: TGTGCCAGCAGTGCCTTCGGGGCGGCCGGCTACAATGAGCAGTTCTTC. The encoded protein is CASSAFGAAGYNEQFF.

The chain has TRBV10-3 and TRBJ2-7; 13 bases fit TRBD2. The V gene end was trimmed by 10 bases and the J gene end by 2 bases; junction bases not matched to a gene: 5. CDR1 and CDR2 (germline): ENHRY, SYGVKD. The CDR3 runs 14 residues. The CDR3 protein is CASGLAGVPYEQYF. The CDR3 coding sequence is TGTGCCAGCGGACTAGCGGGAGTCCCCTACGAGCAGTACTTC.

The J gene is TRBJ2-7, the V gene TRBV5-1; 7 bases map to TRBD1. The V gene's germline CDR1 is SGHRS and CDR2 YFSETQ. The CDR3 is 16 residues long. J lost 5 bases, V lost 2 bases, and 13 bases had no gene match. CDR3 sequence reads: CASSFGDSNPRNEQYF. The CDR3 coding sequence is TGCGCCAGCAGCTTTGGGGACAGCAATCCAAGGAACGAGCAGTACTTC.

This chain links TRBV19 with TRBJ1-2, with unresolved D. Deletions cut 6 bases from V and 0 bases from J, with 8 bases between. The CDR3 spans 13 residues. Germline-derived CDR1 and CDR2 are LNHDA and SQIVND (reference sequence). The CDR3 nucleotides read TGTGCCAGTAGGGGGATAGCTAACTATGGCTACACCTTC. This codes for CASRGIANYGYTF.

The chain has TRBV19 and TRBJ1-4, with 7 bases lining up with TRBD1. The CDR3 spans 17 residues. Germline V gene sequence: CDR1 LNHDA, CDR2 SQIVND (reference sequence). J gave up 0 bases and V 2 bases, and 6 bases lay outside the gene matches. The CDR3 nucleotides are TGTGCCAGTAGTATAAGGACAGGTTCTCCAACTAATGAAAAACTGTTTTTT. Translated, it gives CASSIRTGSPTNEKLFF.

This clone appeared once. The chain uses TRBV1 and TRBJ1-2. TRBV1 is labeled a pseudogene. The CDR3 has 17 residues. The CDR3 region has the DNA TGCACCAGCAGCCAAGGGGGTACGGCAGGTCATTACTACGGCTACACCTTC. Its translation is CTSSQGGTAGHYYGYTF.

The rearrangement uses TRBV2 and TRBJ2-5, with 10 bases aligning to TRBD2. Germline CDR1 SNHLY, CDR2 FYNNEI. The CDR3 runs to 16 residues. J lost 5 bases, V lost 7 bases, and 13 bases had no gene match. CDR3 in DNA: TGTGCCAGCAAGGATCGGAGCCTAGCGGGAGTTGAGACCCAGTACTTC. This gives the protein CASKDRSLAGVETQYF. Filled out from reference TRBV2 and TRBJ2-5, the complete variable domain reads EPEVTQTPSHQVTQMGQEVILRCVPISNHLYFYWYRQILGQKVEFLVSFYNNEISEKSEIFDDQFSVERPDGSNFTLKIRSTKLEDSAMYFCASKDRSLAGVETQYFGPGTRLLVL.

This chain uses TRBV6-5 with TRBJ1-1, with 7 nucleotides matching TRBD1. Germline CDR1 is MNHEY and CDR2 is SVGAGI. The CDR3 covers 16 residues. J gave up 5 bases and V 5 bases, and 14 bases lay outside the gene matches. This CDR3 reads CASSNFPYRGVTEAFF. As DNA, the CDR3 is TGTGCCAGCAGTAACTTCCCCTACAGGGGAGTAACTGAAGCTTTCTTT.

This sequence joins TRBV28 and TRBJ2-4; no reliable D call. Trimming pared 3 bases from V and 1 base from J, leaving 10 bases between. CDR3 size: 15 residues. Germline V gene data show CDR1 as MDHEN and CDR2 as SYDVKM. As DNA, the CDR3 is TGTGCCAGCAGTTTTGTCCCGCGGGCCAAAAACATTCAGTACTTC. Amino acid sequence: CASSFVPRAKNIQYF.

This chain joins TRBV2 and TRBJ2-1, with D hard to call. In germline, CDR1 is SNHLY, CDR2 FYNNEI. V dropped 3 bases and J dropped 1 base, with 10 bases sitting between them. CDR3 length equals 15 residues. CDR3 in DNA: TGTGCCAGCAGTGAGGTTGGCCAGTCCTACAATGAGCAGTTCTTC. Its protein is CASSEVGQSYNEQFF.

This rearrangement joins TRBV2 to TRBJ1-1, with a tentative D call TRBD1 (6 bases). The CDR3 covers 15 residues. Trimming shortened V by 6 bases and J by 0 bases, and 14 bases separated the two germline ends. The V gene's germline CDR1 is SNHLY and CDR2 FYNNEI. CDR3 sequence reads: CASSPRGAMNTEAFF. For the CDR3, the DNA is TGTGCCAGCAGCCCAAGGGGGGCTATGAACACTGAAGCTTTCTTT.

The rearrangement links TRBV28 to TRBJ2-5, with 8 bases lining up with TRBD2. The J call is in doubt because the DNA end fits TRBJ2-7 better. CDR1 MDHEN and CDR2 SYDVKM come from the germline V gene. The CDR3 length is 14 residues. As DNA, the CDR3 is TGTGCCAGCACCCCCGGACTAGCAGCCTACGAGCAGTACTTC. Translation gives CASTPGLAAYEQYF.

This rearrangement joins TRBV9 to TRBJ2-7, with 8 bases identical to TRBD2. Germline V gene sequence: CDR1 SGDLS, CDR2 YYNGEE. V lost 3 bases and J lost 5; bases outside the gene matches: 16. The CDR3 length is 17 residues. CDR3: CASSERGGIAGNHEQYF. As DNA, the CDR3 is TGTGCCAGCAGCGAGAGGGGCGGGATAGCGGGAAATCACGAGCAGTACTTC.

The V gene is TRBV19, the J gene TRBJ1-1; D gene ambiguous. This CDR3 region has 18 residues. Trimming pared 3 bases from V and 4 bases from J, leaving 24 bases between. The germline CDR1 and CDR2 sequences are LNHDA and SQIVND (reference sequence). The CDR3 loop reads CASSMGGPGLMRATEAFF. CDR3 bases: TGTGCCAGTAGTATGGGCGGGCCGGGTCTTATGAGGGCCACTGAAGCTTTCTTT.

The rearrangement links TRBV5-4 to TRBJ2-7, with D possibly TRBD2 on 5 matching bases. The germline gives CDR1 SGHNT, CDR2 YYREEE (reference sequence). CDR3 length equals 14 residues. The V and J ends lost 0 bases and 5 bases respectively, with 12 bases between them. The CDR3 is CASSLAGKVDEQYF. The CDR3 DNA reads TGTGCCAGCAGCTTGGCGGGAAAGGTAGACGAGCAGTACTTC.